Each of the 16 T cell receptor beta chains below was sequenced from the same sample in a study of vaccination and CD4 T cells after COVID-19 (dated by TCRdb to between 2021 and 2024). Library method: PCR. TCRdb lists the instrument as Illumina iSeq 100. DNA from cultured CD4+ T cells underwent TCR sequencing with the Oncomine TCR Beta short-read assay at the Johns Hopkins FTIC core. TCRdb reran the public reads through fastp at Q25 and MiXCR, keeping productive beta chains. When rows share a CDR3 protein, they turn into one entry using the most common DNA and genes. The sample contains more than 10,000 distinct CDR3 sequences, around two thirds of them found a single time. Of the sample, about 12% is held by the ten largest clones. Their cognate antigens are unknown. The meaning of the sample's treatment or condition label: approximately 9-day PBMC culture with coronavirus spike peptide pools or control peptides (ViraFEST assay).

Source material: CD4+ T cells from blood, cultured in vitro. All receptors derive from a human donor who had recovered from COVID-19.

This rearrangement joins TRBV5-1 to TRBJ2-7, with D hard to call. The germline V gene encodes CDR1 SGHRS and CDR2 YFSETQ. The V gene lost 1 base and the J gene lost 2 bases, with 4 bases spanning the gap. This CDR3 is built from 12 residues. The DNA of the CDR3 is TGCGCCAGCAGCTTGACCGCCTACGAGCAGTACTTC. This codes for CASSLTAYEQYF. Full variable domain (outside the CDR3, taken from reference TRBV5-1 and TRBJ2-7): KAGVTQTPRYLIKTRGQQVTLSCSPISGHRSVSWYQQTPGQGLQFLFEYFSETQRNKGNFPGRFSGRQFSNSRSEMNVSTLELGDSALYLCASSLTAYEQYFGPGTRLTVT.

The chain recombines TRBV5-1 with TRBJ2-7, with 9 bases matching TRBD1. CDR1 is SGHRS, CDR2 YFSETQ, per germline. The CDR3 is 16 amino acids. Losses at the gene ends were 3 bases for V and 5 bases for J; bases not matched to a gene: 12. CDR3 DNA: TGCGCCAGCAGCTCAGGACCGGGACAGGGCCTTGACGAGCAGTACTTC. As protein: CASSSGPGQGLDEQYF.

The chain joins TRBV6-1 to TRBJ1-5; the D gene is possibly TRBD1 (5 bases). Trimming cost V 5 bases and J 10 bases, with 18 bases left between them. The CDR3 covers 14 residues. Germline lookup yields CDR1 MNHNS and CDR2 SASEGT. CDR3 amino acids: CASSRTPKWVPQHF. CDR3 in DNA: TGTGCCAGCAGTCGGACACCCAAGTGGGTTCCCCAGCATTTT.

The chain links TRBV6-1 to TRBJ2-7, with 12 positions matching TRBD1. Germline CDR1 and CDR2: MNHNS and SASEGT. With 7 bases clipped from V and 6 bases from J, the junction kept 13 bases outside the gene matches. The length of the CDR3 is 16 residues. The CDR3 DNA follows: TGTGCCAGCACCCCTCCGTCGGGACAGGGGGCAGGCGAGCAGTACTTC. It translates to CASTPPSGQGAGEQYF.

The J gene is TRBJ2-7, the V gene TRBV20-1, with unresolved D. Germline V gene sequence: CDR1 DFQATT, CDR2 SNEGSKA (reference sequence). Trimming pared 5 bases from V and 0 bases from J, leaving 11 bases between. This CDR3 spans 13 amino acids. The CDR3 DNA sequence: TGCAGTGCTCCTGACCTGAGCTCCTACGAGCAGTACTTC. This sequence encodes CSAPDLSSYEQYF.

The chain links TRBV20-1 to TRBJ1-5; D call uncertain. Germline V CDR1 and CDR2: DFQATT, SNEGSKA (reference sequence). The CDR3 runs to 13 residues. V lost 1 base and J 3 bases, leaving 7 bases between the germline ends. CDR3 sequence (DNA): TGCAGTGCTAGAGGGCAGAACAATCAGCCCCAGCATTTT. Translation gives CSARGQNNQPQHF.

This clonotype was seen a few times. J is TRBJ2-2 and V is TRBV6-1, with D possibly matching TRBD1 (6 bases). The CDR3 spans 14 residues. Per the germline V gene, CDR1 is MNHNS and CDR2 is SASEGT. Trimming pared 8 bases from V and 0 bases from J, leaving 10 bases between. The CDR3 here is CASQGSPNTGELFF. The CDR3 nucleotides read TGTGCCAGCCAGGGGAGTCCGAACACCGGGGAGCTGTTTTTT.

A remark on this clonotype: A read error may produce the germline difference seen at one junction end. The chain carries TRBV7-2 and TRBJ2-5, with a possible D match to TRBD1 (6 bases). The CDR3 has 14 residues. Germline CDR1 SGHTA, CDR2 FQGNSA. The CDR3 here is CASTLQGSRPTQYF. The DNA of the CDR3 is TGTGCCAGCACCTTACAGGGTAGCCGTCCGACCCAGTACTTC.

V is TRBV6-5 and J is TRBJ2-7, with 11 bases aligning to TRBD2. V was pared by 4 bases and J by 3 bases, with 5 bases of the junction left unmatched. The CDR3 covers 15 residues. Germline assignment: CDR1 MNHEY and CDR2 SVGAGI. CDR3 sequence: CASSSPGLADYEQYF. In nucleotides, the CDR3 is TGTGCCAGCAGTTCCCCGGGACTAGCGGACTACGAGCAGTACTTC.

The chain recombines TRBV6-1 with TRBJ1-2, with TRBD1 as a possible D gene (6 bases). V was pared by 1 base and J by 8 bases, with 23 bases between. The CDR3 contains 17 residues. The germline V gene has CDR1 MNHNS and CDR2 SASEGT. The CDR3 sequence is CASSEGGAGDPTTGYTF. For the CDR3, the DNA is TGTGCCAGCAGTGAAGGAGGGGCAGGGGATCCTACTACGGGCTACACCTTC.

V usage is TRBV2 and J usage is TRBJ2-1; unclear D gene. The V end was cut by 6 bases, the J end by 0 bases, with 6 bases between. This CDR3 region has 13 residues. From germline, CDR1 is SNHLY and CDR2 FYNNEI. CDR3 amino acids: CASRRSSYNEQFF. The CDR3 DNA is TGTGCCAGCAGGAGAAGCTCCTACAATGAGCAGTTCTTC.

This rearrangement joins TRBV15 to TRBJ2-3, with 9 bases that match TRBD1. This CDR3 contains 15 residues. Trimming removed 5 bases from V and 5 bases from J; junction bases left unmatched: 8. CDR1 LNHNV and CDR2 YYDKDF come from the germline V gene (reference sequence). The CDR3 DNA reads TGTGCCACCAGCGACCGGGACAGGGTTAAAGATACGCAGTATTTT. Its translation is CATSDRDRVKDTQYF.

CDR3 sequence (DNA): TGTGCCAGCAGTTTAGGAAAAGCCTACAATGAGCAGTTCTTC. Translating it yields CASSLGKAYNEQFF. V usage is TRBV27 and J usage is TRBJ2-1; D unclear. Trimming cost V 2 bases and J 2 bases, with 7 bases left between them. This CDR3 comprises 14 residues. Per germline, CDR1 MNHEY and CDR2 SMNVEV (reference sequence).

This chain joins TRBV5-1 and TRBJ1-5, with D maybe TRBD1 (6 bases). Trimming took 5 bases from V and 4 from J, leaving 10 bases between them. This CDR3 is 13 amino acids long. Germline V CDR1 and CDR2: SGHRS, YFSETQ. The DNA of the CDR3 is TGCGCCAGCAGGAGGGGGGCTAATCAGCCCCAGCATTTT. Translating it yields CASRRGANQPQHF. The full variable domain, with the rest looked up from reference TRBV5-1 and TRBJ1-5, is KAGVTQTPRYLIKTRGQQVTLSCSPISGHRSVSWYQQTPGQGLQFLFEYFSETQRNKGNFPGRFSGRQFSNSRSEMNVSTLELGDSALYLCASRRGANQPQHFGDGTRLSIL.

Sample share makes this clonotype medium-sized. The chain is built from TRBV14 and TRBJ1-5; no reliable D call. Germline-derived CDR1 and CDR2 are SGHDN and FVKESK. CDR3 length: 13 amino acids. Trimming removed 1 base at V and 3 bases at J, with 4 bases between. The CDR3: CASSQGINQPQHF. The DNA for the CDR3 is TGTGCCAGCAGCCAAGGGATCAATCAGCCCCAGCATTTT.

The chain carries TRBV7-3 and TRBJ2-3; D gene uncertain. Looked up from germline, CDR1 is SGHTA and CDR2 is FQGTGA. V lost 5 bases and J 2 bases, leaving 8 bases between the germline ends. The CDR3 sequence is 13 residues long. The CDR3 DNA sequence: TGTGCCAGCAGCCCACCTCTCACAGATACGCAGTATTTT. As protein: CASSPPLTDTQYF.